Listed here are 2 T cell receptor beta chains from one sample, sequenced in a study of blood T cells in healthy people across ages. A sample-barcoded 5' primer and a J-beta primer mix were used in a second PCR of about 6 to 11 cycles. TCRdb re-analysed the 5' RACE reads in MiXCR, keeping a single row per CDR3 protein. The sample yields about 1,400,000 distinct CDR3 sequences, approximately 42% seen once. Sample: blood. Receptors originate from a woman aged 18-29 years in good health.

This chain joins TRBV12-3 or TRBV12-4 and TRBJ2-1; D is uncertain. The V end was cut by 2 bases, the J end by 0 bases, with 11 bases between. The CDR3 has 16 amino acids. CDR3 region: CASSLYPASSYNEQFF. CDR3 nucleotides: TGTGCCAGCAGTTTATATCCCGCAAGCTCCTACAATGAGCAGTTCTTC.

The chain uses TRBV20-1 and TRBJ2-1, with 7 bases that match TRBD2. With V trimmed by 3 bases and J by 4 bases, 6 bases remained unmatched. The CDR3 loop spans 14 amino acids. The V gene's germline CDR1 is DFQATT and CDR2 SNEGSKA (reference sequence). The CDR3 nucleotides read TGCAGTGCTAGGGCTAGCGGCTGGTACAATGAGCAGTTCTTC. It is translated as CSARASGWYNEQFF.